This section outlines one T cell receptor beta chain sequence together with its context. There is no known antigen for this receptor. No base qualities exist here, and no much larger clone lies one base off it. A distance of 15 bases separates the germline ends of V and J, which lose 3 bases and 7 bases respectively. The germline V gene specifies MGHRA as CDR1 and YSYEKL as CDR2. The CDR3 contains 14 residues, cysteine and phenylalanine counted. Kept here is only the CDR3 DNA, which spans 42 bases and is read in frame from base 1. The time point label here, explained by the study, means: baseline before first vaccination. Vaccinee samples came from UK trials COV001 and COV002, including a single-blind randomized controlled phase 2/3 trial of AZD1222 (ChAdOx1 nCoV-19) in healthy adults. For TCRbeta chain sequencing, PBMC samples were collected from trial participants at day 0 and at day 28 after the second dose.

The CDR3 regions of human TCRbeta chains were analyzed by immunosequencing. Per the source publication's procedure: Repertoire TCRs were matched against a reference library of SARS-CoV-2-specific TCRs generated with the MIRA antigen-specificity platform. Breadth was defined as the fraction of unique TCRs that were SARS-CoV-2-associated, and depth was defined as the fraction of total T cells that were SARS-CoV-2-associated. Using the MIRA data, each spike-specific TCR was assigned both to the spike region to which the TCR was reactive and to a CD4 or CD8 class. Log10-transformed breadth and depth values were compared by one-way ANOVA with Sidak's multiple comparisons tests. TCRdb limited this immuneACCESS table to in-frame rearrangements with V and J called. A share of clones is missing; checked studies link under half to unresolved V genes, and the rest is unexplained. V, J and clone size are those of that table, while D and trimming were read from the DNA. The sample table holds about 130,000 clones, of which roughly 91% were seen once. The leading ten clones occupy 9.1% of the sample.

The sample comes from a study of T cell responses to AZD1222 COVID-19 vaccine (dated by TCRdb to 2020 to 2022). Turning to the overall study: Because spike-specific TCR depth and breadth did not differ between the two schedules, AZD1222 recipients who got a second dose at roughly 4 weeks were pooled with those who got a second dose at roughly 12 weeks. TCR sequencing was performed for 233 trial participants, of whom about 210 were given two doses of AZD1222 and around 25 were given two doses of MenACWY control vaccine. Trial participants were enrolled by age into subgroups of 18-55, 56-69 and 70-plus years, and around 150, 28 and 57 TCR-sequenced participants, respectively, were included in these subgroups. Overall study outcomes, separate from this receptor: Because no day 14 peak-response samples were available, the repertoires could be characterized only after the peak T cell response. Participants were mostly white British, with more females than males. The authors suggested clonal diversity may have been underestimated. Nearly half of unique spike-specific TCRs reportedly recognized epitopes outside regions mutated in the B.1.351 and B.1.1.7 variants. CD4 TCRs associated with the vaccine covered the entire spike protein, and the dominant responses were in regions 160-218 and 743-854. Only six AZD1222 recipients were SARS-CoV-2 seropositive at baseline, limiting conclusions about previously exposed vaccinees. Spike-specific TCR breadth and depth rose significantly after two AZD1222 doses compared with day 0 and with MenACWY recipients. In the small 56-69-year group, the increase in depth fell short of significance, most likely because of low power.

The source of this sequence is an adult in good health. The sample was peripheral blood, taken on day 0 of AZD1222 vaccination. The chain is encoded by TRBV4-1 joined to TRBJ1-2, with the D gene not confidently named. The DNA sequence follows: TGCGCCAGCAGCCAGGGCCCTTTAAAGGGTGGCTACACCTTC. It translates to CASSQGPLKGGYTF.